This TCR beta chain derives from a study of CD8+ T cells in alopecia areata. Treatment: oral pan-JAK inhibitor, 5-10 mg twice daily. Trimming took off 4 bases at V and 0 bases at J, with 12 bases between the two ends. Germline CDR1 and CDR2: GTSNPN and SVGIG (reference sequence). The CDR3 runs 14 residues. RNA extraction and reverse transcription yielded cDNA as sequencing template. Only in-frame clones appear in the TCRdb table, and some are missing; sequencing was by immunoSEQ multiplex PCR. The profile shows about 300,000 clones, roughly 60% of them singletons. The sequence derives from a human donor with alopecia areata. Sequencing used CD4+ T cells sorted from blood, obtained at week 24, from a patient treated with tofacitinib. The V gene is TRBV30, the J gene TRBJ1-1; D remains unclear. This CDR3 reads CAWIYASLNTEAFF. In DNA form, the CDR3 reads TGTGCCTGGATTTATGCCAGCCTGAACACTGAAGCTTTCTTT.